This T cell receptor (beta chain) came from a study of T cell clones after liver transplantation. Regarding the study as a whole: Graft donor-reactive T cells possibly entered the graft instead of undergoing deletion. A significant post-transplant drop in circulating graft-donor-reactive CD4 TCRbeta sequences occurred in most of the 8 subjects.

CDR1 is SGHRS, CDR2 YFSETQ, per germline. The CDR3 sequence is 17 residues long. The V segment lost 0 bases and the J segment 4 bases; nucleotides outside the gene matches: 8. TCRdb's table, derived via immunoSEQ multiplex PCR, lists solely in-frame clones and lacks some. The sample contains more than 75,000 clones, around four fifths of which appear only once. This clone was picked up one time. Its antigen remains unknown. The V call is TRBV5-1, the J call TRBJ1-1, with 11 bases lining up with TRBD1. This TCR was sampled from a human patient who received a liver transplant. The graft donor may have given rise to some T cells. Sample: CD4+ T cells from blood, taken 46 months after liver transplant. Written as DNA, the CDR3 is TGCGCCAGCAGCTTGGCCGGACAGGGGGCGTCAAGCACTGAAGCTTTCTTT. Protein sequence: CASSLAGQGASSTEAFF.